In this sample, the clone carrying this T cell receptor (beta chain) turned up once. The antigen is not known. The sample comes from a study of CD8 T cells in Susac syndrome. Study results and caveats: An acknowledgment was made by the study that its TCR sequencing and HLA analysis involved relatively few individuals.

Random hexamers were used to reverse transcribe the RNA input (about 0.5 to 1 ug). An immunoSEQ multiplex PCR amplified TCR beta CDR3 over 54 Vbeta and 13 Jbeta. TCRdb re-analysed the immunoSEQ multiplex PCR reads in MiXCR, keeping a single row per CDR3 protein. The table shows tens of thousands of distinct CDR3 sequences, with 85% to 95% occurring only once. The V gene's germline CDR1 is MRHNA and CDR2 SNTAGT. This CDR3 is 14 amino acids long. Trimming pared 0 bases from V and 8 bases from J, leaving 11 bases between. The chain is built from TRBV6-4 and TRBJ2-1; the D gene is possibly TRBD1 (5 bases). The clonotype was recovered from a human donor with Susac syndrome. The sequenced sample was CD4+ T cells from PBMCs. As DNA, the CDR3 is TGTGCCAGCAGTGACTCGAACAGGATCCATGAGCAGTTCTTC. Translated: CASSDSNRIHEQFF.